This TCR beta chain derives from a study of T-cell memory formation after mild COVID-19. Details on this clonotype: Its antigen is unidentified.

TCRdb re-derived calls from the 5' RACE reads in MiXCR, one entry per CDR3 protein. The sample lists around 200,000 distinct CDR3 sequences, under 30% occurring once. Study-wide findings and caveats: CM and EM subsets held most contracting CD4+ clones; EMRA held CD8+ ones.

This CDR3 contains 14 residues. V was shortened by 2 bases and J by 2 bases, with 8 bases between the two germline ends. In germline, CDR1 is SGHDT, CDR2 YYEEEE. This chain joins TRBV5-6 and TRBJ1-3, with a tentative D call TRBD1 (6 bases). The TCR was taken from an adult woman who had mild COVID-19 (a few samples of this study predate the infection). Cell type and time point are not known. Sequencing was carried out using PBMCs or a T cell subset sorted from them (not recorded which). CDR3 sequence reads: CASSLRQAGNTIYF. The DNA of the CDR3 is TGTGCCAGCAGCTTAAGACAGGCTGGAAACACCATATATTTT. Full variable domain (outside the CDR3, taken from reference TRBV5-6 and TRBJ1-3): DAGVTQSPTHLIKTRGQQVTLRCSPKSGHDTVSWYQQALGQGPQFIFQYYEEEERQRGNFPDRFSGHQFPNYSSELNVNALLLGDSALYLCASSLRQAGNTIYFGEGSWLTVV.